The 8 T cell receptor beta chains in this list originate from one sample, sequenced in a study of metastatic and nonmetastatic thyroid tumors. There were no patients who had received any treatment before thyroid surgery. Using MiXCR, TCRdb reanalyzed the PCR reads. The data contain some 7,900 clones, roughly 25% of them singletons. The source material was adjacent normal tissue. The receptors stem from a female donor with papillary thyroid cancer or a benign thyroid nodule (not recorded which). Some clones in this sample may be carry-over from other donors' samples.

The V gene is TRBV5-1, the J gene TRBJ1-6; TRBD1 agrees at 7 bases. The J segment lost 4 bases and the V segment lost 5 bases, leaving 6 bases of the junction unmatched. Germline CDR1 and CDR2: SGHRS and YFSETQ. The CDR3 totals 15 residues. DNA of the CDR3: TGCGCCAGCAGAGGGGAGGACAGGTATAATTCACCCCTCCACTTT. Amino acids: CASRGEDRYNSPLHF.

This clone is labeled as medium-sized. V and J are TRBV25-1 and TRBJ1-1; tentative D call: TRBD1 (6 bases). V was pared by 6 bases and J by 4 bases, with 12 bases between. The CDR3 contains 13 residues. Germline CDR1 reads MGHDK; CDR2 reads SYGVNS. The CDR3 region has the DNA TGTGCCAGCAGCGGACAGTGGCTCACTGAAGCTTTCTTT. Protein: CASSGQWLTEAFF.

In its sample, this clone was seen a few times. The chain carries TRBV2 and TRBJ1-4; TRBD1 might be the D (5 bases). CDR1 and CDR2 (germline): SNHLY, FYNNEI. The V end lost 3 bases, the J end lost 8 bases, and 16 bases lay between the germline ends. This CDR3 is 15 amino acids long. CDR3 DNA: TGTGCCAGCAGTGAGGTCGGGGCCCGGGGCGAAAAACTGTTTTTT. Translated, it gives CASSEVGARGEKLFF. Complete variable domain (other parts from reference TRBV2 and TRBJ1-4): EPEVTQTPSHQVTQMGQEVILRCVPISNHLYFYWYRQILGQKVEFLVSFYNNEISEKSEIFDDQFSVERPDGSNFTLKIRSTKLEDSAMYFCASSEVGARGEKLFFGSGTQLSVL.

The chain employs TRBV11-3 and TRBJ1-1; D unresolved. The CDR3 contains 15 residues. Per the germline V gene, CDR1 is SGHNT and CDR2 is YENEEA. V dropped 2 bases and J dropped 0 bases, with 10 bases sitting between them. The CDR3, as DNA: TGTGCCAGCAGCTTACGCCGGCAGCTGAACACTGAAGCTTTCTTT. The encoded protein is CASSLRRQLNTEAFF.

Only a few counts were recorded for this clone. V gene TRBV19 combines with J gene TRBJ2-3; either TRBD1 or TRBD2 may supply D (7 bases each). The CDR3 length is 15 residues. Trimming cost V 4 bases and J 2 bases, with 13 bases left between them. The germline CDR1 and CDR2 sequences are LNHDA and SQIVND (reference sequence). CDR3: CASSNQGGSTDTQYF. The CDR3, as DNA: TGTGCCAGTAGTAATCAGGGGGGGTCCACAGATACGCAGTATTTT.

This clone is judged medium-sized (0.01 to 0.1%). This rearrangement joins TRBV2 to TRBJ2-1; D is possibly TRBD2 (6 bases). The CDR3 extends over 13 amino acids. Per germline, CDR1 SNHLY and CDR2 FYNNEI. V lost 2 bases and J 6 bases, leaving 8 bases between the germline ends. The CDR3 DNA reads as TGTGCCAGCAGTGAACAGGGAGGCAATGAGCAGTTCTTC. Its protein is CASSEQGGNEQFF.

The J gene is TRBJ2-4, the V gene TRBV20-1, with D possibly TRBD2 on 7 matching bases. The CDR3 runs 15 residues. Trimming removed 6 bases from V and 9 bases from J, with 24 bases in between. The germline V gene has CDR1 DFQATT and CDR2 SNEGSKA (reference sequence). The DNA of the CDR3 is TGCAGTGCGCGCCCTTTGGGGGGGCAATTGGTCATTCAGTACTTC. Translated: CSARPLGGQLVIQYF.

This clone occurred many times. DNA of the CDR3: TGTGCCAGCAGCCCGGGACTAGCGGGACTAAGATCCTACAATGAGCAGTTCTTC. Protein sequence: CASSPGLAGLRSYNEQFF. The chain uses TRBV14 and TRBJ2-1; TRBD2 agrees at 13 bases. This CDR3 has 18 amino acids. The J segment lost 1 base and the V segment lost 4 bases, leaving 7 bases of the junction unmatched. From germline, CDR1 is SGHDN and CDR2 FVKESK.